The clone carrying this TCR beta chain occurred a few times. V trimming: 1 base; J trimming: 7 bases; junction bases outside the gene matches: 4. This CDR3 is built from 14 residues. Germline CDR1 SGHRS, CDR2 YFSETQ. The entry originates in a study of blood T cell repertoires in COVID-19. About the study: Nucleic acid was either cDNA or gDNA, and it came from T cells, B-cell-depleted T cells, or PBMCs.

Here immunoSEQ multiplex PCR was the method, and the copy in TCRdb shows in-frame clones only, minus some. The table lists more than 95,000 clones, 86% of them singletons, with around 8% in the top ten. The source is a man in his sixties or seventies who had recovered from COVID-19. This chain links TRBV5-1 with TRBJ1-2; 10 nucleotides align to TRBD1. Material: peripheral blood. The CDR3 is CASSLRQGARGYTF. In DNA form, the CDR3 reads TGCGCCAGCAGCTTGAGACAGGGGGCGCGTGGCTACACCTTC.